Listed below are T cell receptor beta chains from one sample, sequenced in a study of human T cells and chemical hapten exposure. In TCRdb, the RACE reads were re-called with MiXCR into one record per CDR3 protein. The table has roughly 130,000 distinct CDR3 sequences, about 9.4% seen once. Material for sequencing was whole blood. The source of these receptors is a male donor in good health. Some clones in this sample may be carry-over from other donors' samples. Each CDR3 is given with its conserved first and last residue. Each record gives: clone size, J gene, D gene, V gene, CDR3 DNA, CDR3 protein. A D gene is named only where the DNA matches it firmly. Not every row has a clone size; where given, it reads once, few, many or a size class.

clone size: many
J gene: TRBJ1-1
D gene: TRBD1
V gene: TRBV12-3/TRBV12-4
CDR3 DNA: TGTGCCAGCAGTTTAGCGTGGGACAGGGTAGAAGCTTTCTTT
CDR3 protein: CASSLAWDRVEAFF

clone size: few
J gene: TRBJ1-1
D gene: TRBD1
V gene: TRBV12-3/TRBV12-4
CDR3 DNA: TGTGCCAGCACCCCGGGACAGGGACTGAACACTGAAGCTTTCTTT
CDR3 protein: CASTPGQGLNTEAFF

clone size: many
J gene: TRBJ1-2
D gene: -
V gene: TRBV5-4
CDR3 DNA: TGTGCCAGCAGCGGGGGCCCTAACTATGGCTACACCTTC
CDR3 protein: CASSGGPNYGYTF

clone size: -
J gene: TRBJ2-3
D gene: TRBD2
V gene: TRBV7-2
CDR3 DNA: TGTGCCAGCAGCTCTCGGACTAGCCCAGATACGCAGTATTTT
CDR3 protein: CASSSRTSPDTQYF

clone size: -
J gene: TRBJ2-1
D gene: -
V gene: TRBV24-1
CDR3 DNA: TGTGCCACCAGTGGGGGAAGCTCCTACAATGAGCAGTTCTTC
CDR3 protein: CATSGGSSYNEQFF

clone size: few
J gene: TRBJ2-3
D gene: TRBD2
V gene: TRBV7-3
CDR3 DNA: TGTGCCAGCAGCACCGGGACTAGCGGGGGGGCCGCAGATACGCAGTATTTT
CDR3 protein: CASSTGTSGGAADTQYF

clone size: many
J gene: TRBJ1-3
D gene: TRBD1
V gene: TRBV6-5
CDR3 DNA: TGTGCCAGCCGGGACAGCAAGGGAAACACCATATATTTT
CDR3 protein: CASRDSKGNTIYF

clone size: -
J gene: TRBJ2-5
D gene: -
V gene: TRBV5-1
CDR3 DNA: TGCGCCAGCAGCTTCCAGCGCCAAGAGACCCAGTACTTC
CDR3 protein: CASSFQRQETQYF

clone size: -
J gene: TRBJ1-2
D gene: -
V gene: TRBV7-9
CDR3 DNA: TGTGTCAGCCAGGACGGCGGAGGCTACACCTTC
CDR3 protein: CVSQDGGGYTF

clone size: few
J gene: TRBJ2-5
D gene: -
V gene: TRBV7-9
CDR3 DNA: TGTGCCAGCAGCGCCGACGCCGTACAAGAGACCCAGTACTTC
CDR3 protein: CASSADAVQETQYF

clone size: -
J gene: TRBJ2-1
D gene: TRBD2
V gene: TRBV12-3/TRBV12-4
CDR3 DNA: TGTGCCGGTGGACTAGCGGGAGGGCCAAGCTCCTACAATGAGCAGTTCTTC
CDR3 protein: CAGGLAGGPSSYNEQFF

clone size: few
J gene: TRBJ2-4
D gene: TRBD2
V gene: TRBV12-5
CDR3 DNA: TGTGCTAGTGGTTTGCCCCGGGACTACCTAGCCAAAAACATTCAGTACTTC
CDR3 protein: CASGLPRDYLAKNIQYF

clone size: many
J gene: TRBJ2-7
D gene: -
V gene: TRBV10-3
CDR3 DNA: TGTGCCATCAGTGAGTCTGGGTACGAGCAGTACTTC
CDR3 protein: CAISESGYEQYF

clone size: many
J gene: TRBJ1-5
D gene: -
V gene: TRBV27
CDR3 DNA: TGTGCCAGCAGTTTGAGGCCGGAGAATCAGCCCCAGCATTTT
CDR3 protein: CASSLRPENQPQHF

clone size: few
J gene: TRBJ1-4
D gene: -
V gene: TRBV3-1
CDR3 DNA: TGTGCCAGCAGCCCTGGAAACCTCGCAACTAATGAAAAACTGTTTTTT
CDR3 protein: CASSPGNLATNEKLFF